The clone carrying this TCR beta chain occurred once. This sample was taken from a study of cytomegalovirus exposure and HLA in healthy donors. The protocol was immunoSEQ multiplex PCR, while the TCRdb copy is restricted to in-frame clones and leaves out a portion. The repertoire holds around 60,000 clones, with around 95% as singletons. The CDR3 covers 16 residues. With V trimmed by 1 base and J by 5 bases, 10 bases remained unmatched. CDR1 and CDR2 (germline): SGHDN, FVKESK. This rearrangement joins TRBV14 to TRBJ2-7; TRBD1 matches 8 bases. The material sequenced was PBMCs. The clonotype was recovered from a man between 18 and 29 years old in good health and CMV-seropositive. The DNA of the CDR3 is TGTGCCAGCAGCCAAGGGACAGGGACTGGAGGGAACGAGCAGTACTTC. It codes for CASSQGTGTGGNEQYF.